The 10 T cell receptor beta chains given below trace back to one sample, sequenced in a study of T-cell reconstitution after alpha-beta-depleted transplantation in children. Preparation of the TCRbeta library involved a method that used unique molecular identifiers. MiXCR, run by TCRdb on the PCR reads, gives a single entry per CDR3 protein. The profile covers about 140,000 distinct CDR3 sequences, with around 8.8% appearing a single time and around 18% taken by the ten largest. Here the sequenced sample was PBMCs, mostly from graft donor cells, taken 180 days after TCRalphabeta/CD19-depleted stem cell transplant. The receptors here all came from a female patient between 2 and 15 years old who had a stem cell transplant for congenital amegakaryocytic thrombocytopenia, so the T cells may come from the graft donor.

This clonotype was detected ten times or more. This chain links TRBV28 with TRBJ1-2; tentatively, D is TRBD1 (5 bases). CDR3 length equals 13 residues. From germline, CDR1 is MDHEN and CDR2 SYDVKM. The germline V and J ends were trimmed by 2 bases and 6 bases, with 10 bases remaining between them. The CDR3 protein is CASSLEGRDGYTF. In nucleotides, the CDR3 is TGTGCCAGCAGTTTAGAGGGGAGGGATGGCTACACCTTC.

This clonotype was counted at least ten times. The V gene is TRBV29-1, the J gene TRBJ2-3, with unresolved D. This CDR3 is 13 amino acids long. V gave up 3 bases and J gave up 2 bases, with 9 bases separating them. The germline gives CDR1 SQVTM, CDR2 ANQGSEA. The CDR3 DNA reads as TGCAGCGTTGATCGTACTAACACAGATACGCAGTATTTT. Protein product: CSVDRTNTDTQYF.

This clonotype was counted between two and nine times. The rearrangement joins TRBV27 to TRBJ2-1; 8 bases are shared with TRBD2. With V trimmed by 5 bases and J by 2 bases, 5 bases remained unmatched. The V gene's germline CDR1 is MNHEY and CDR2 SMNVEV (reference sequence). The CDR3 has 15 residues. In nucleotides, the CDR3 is TGTGCCAGCAGTCCCGGACTAGCCCCCTACAATGAGCAGTTCTTC. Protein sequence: CASSPGLAPYNEQFF.

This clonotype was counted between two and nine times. CDR3 sequence reads: CASTPTGDSPLHF. CDR3 nucleotides: TGTGCCAGTACCCCCACAGGGGACTCACCCCTCCACTTT. This chain uses TRBV19 with TRBJ1-6, with 7 bases fitting TRBD1. CDR1 LNHDA and CDR2 SQIVND come from the germline V gene (reference sequence). Unmatched junction bases numbered 7, after V lost 7 bases and J lost 10 bases. This CDR3 is built from 13 residues. Drawing the rest from reference TRBV19 and TRBJ1-6, the complete variable domain is DGGITQSPKYLFRKEGQNVTLSCEQNLNHDAMYWYRQDPGQGLRLIYYSQIVNDFQKGDIAEGYSVSREKKESFPLTVTSAQKNPTAFYLCASTPTGDSPLHFGNGTRLTVT.

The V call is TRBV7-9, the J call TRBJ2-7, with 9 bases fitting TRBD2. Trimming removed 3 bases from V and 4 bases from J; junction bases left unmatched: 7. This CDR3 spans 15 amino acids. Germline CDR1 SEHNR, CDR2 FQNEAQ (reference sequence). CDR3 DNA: TGTGCCAGCAGCTTTAGCGGGGGAGAGGGTTACGAGCAGTACTTC. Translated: CASSFSGGEGYEQYF.

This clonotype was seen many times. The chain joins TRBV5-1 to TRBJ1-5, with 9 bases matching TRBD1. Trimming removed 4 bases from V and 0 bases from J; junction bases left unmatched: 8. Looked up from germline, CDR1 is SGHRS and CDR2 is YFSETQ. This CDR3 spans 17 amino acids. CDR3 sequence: CASSPGTGSYSNQPQHF. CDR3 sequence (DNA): TGCGCCAGCAGCCCCGGGACAGGGAGCTATAGCAATCAGCCCCAGCATTTT.

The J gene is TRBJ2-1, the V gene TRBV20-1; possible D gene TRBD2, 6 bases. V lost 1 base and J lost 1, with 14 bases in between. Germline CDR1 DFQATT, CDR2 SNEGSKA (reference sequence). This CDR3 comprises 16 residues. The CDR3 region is CSARGQAAGSYNEQFF. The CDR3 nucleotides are TGCAGTGCTAGAGGCCAGGCTGCGGGATCCTACAATGAGCAGTTCTTC.

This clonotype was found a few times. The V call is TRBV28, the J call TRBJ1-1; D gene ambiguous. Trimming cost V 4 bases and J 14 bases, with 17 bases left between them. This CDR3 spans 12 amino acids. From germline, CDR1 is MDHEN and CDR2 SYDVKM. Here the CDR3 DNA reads TGTGCCAGCAGTTCCCCCACCGAGGAGGTGTTCTTT. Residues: CASSSPTEEVFF.

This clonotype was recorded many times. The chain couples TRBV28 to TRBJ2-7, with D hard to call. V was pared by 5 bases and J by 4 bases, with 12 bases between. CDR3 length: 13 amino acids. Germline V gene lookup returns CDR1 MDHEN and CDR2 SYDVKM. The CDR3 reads CASSSSQTYEQYF. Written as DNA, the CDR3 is TGTGCCAGCAGTAGCTCGCAGACTTACGAGCAGTACTTC.

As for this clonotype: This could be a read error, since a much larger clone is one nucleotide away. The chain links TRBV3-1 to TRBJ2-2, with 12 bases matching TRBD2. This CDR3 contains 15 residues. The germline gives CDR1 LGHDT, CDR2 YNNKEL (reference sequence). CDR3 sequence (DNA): TGTGCCACCAGCAGGACTAGCGGGGAGGCCGGGGAGCTGTTTTTT. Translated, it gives CATSRTSGEAGELFF.